What follows describes a single T cell receptor beta chain. What it binds is not known. This sample is part of a study of T cell responses to AZD1222 COVID-19 vaccine. Study-wide findings and caveats: Dominant CD4 TCR responses targeted spike regions 160-218 and 743-854. The study identified only a handful of AZD1222 recipients as seropositive at baseline.

V lost 0 bases and J lost 1, with 12 bases in between. The germline V gene has CDR1 MNHEY and CDR2 SVGEGT. The CDR3 totals 16 residues. This table comes from immunoSEQ multiplex PCR, and its TCRdb copy is limited to in-frame clones, with some not included. The table shows roughly 36,000 clones, with roughly nine tenths occurring only once. V gene TRBV6-2 or TRBV6-3 combines with J gene TRBJ1-1; D is unclear. This TCR derives from an adult in good health. The material sequenced was peripheral blood, taken on day 0 of AZD1222 vaccination. As DNA, the CDR3 is TGTGCCAGCAGTTACTCGATGGGCAGAAAGAACACTGAAGCTTTCTTT. Protein sequence: CASSYSMGRKNTEAFF.